These T cell receptor beta chains were read from a single sample in a study of blood T cell repertoires in COVID-19. Data came from immunoSEQ multiplex PCR; TCRdb stores just in-frame clones and leaves some out. Altogether around 130,000 clones are present, around 80% being singletons, with the ten largest covering about 2%. Source material: peripheral blood. The receptors were gathered from a man between 65 and 85 years old with acute or convalescent COVID-19. Both conserved end residues are part of each CDR3. A D gene is named only where the DNA matches it firmly.

>TRBV14|.|14|TRBJ2-2
TGTGCCAGCAGAGGATGGGGAGGCACCGGGGAGCTGTTTTTT
CASRGWGGTGELFF
>TRBV12-3/TRBV12-4|.|13|TRBJ1-5
TGTGCCAGCAGTAAACAGGGTTATCAGCCCCAGCATTTT
CASSKQGYQPQHF
>TRBV15|TRBD1|14|TRBJ1-2
TGTGCCACCAGCAGCAGGGGGCAAAGTTATGGCTACACCTTC
CATSSRGQSYGYTF
>TRBV5-1|TRBD1|14|TRBJ1-2
TGCGCCAGCACCCAGGGGGGTCAAAACTATGGCTACACCTTC
CASTQGGQNYGYTF
>TRBV28|.|12|TRBJ2-7
TGTGCCAGCAGTCCAGGCGCCTACGAGCAGTACTTC
CASSPGAYEQYF
>TRBV6-5|.|15|TRBJ2-6
TGTGCCAGCACTAGGGGCTCCTCTGGGGCCAACGTCCTGACTTTC
CASTRGSSGANVLTF
>TRBV19|.|14|TRBJ2-3
TGTGCCAGTAGTACCCCAGGGGGGACAGATACGCAGTATTTT
CASSTPGGTDTQYF
>TRBV5-1|TRBD2|15|TRBJ2-4
TGCGCCAGCAGCTTGGATCGGCAGGGAGGGGACATTCAGTACTTC
CASSLDRQGGDIQYF
>TRBV19|.|13|TRBJ1-2
TGTGCCAGTAGTGGAGGGCAGACCTATGGCTACACCTTC
CASSGGQTYGYTF
>TRBV5-6|.|14|TRBJ1-1
TGTGCCAGCAGCTTGTCATCCGGGGGAACTTCGGCTTTCTTT
CASSLSSGGTSAFF
>TRBV4-1|.|15|TRBJ2-2
TGCGCCAGCAGCCAGCCGGGACAAGACACCGGGGAGCTGTTTTTT
CASSQPGQDTGELFF
>TRBV7-9|.|13|TRBJ2-2
TGTGCCAGCACGGAGGCCGGCACCGGGGAGCTGTTTTTT
CASTEAGTGELFF
>TRBV10-3|TRBD2|17|TRBJ2-1
TGTGCCATCAGTCTTCAGAGACTAGCGGGGGGGCGCAATGAGCAGTTCTTC
CAISLQRLAGGRNEQFF
>TRBV7-8|.|15|TRBJ1-3
TGTGCCAGCAGATACGGGTCGACCTCTGGAAACACCATATATTTT
CASRYGSTSGNTIYF
>TRBV7-9|TRBD1|13|TRBJ2-7
TGTGCCAGCGGAAGACAGGGGCCCTACGAGCAGTACTTC
CASGRQGPYEQYF
>TRBV10-1|.|17|TRBJ2-3
TGCGCCAGCAGTGACAACCGACTAGTAAAGGGGACAGATACGCAGTATTTT
CASSDNRLVKGTDTQYF
>TRBV3-1/TRBV3-2|.|16|TRBJ1-4
TGTGCCAGCAGGCCAGGCGGGGGAACTGCTAATGAAAAACTGTTTTTT
CASRPGGGTANEKLFF
>TRBV29-1|.|14|TRBJ1-1
TGCAGCGGCTGGGCAGGAGGGGTTGGGACTGAAGCTTTCTTT
CSGWAGGVGTEAFF
>TRBV5-1|.|16|TRBJ2-5
TGCGCCAGCAGCTTCCAGGGGACCCTAGGGCAAGAGACCCAGTACTTC
CASSFQGTLGQETQYF
>TRBV10-1|.|13|TRBJ2-3
TGCGCCAGCACCCGAGGCCCGGGTGATACGCAGTATTTT
CASTRGPGDTQYF
>TRBV27|TRBD1|14|TRBJ2-7
TGTGCCAGCAGTTTCTTGGGACAGTCCTACGAGCAGTACTTC
CASSFLGQSYEQYF
>TRBV6-5|TRBD2|13|TRBJ2-1
TGTGCCAGCAAAGGCGGGGGTTACAATGAGCAGTTCTTC
CASKGGGYNEQFF